This paragraph covers one T cell receptor beta chain sequence. Its cognate antigen is unknown. The data stem from a study of T cells after posttransplantation cyclophosphamide. Study-wide results and caveats: TRB clonality was highly associated with recipient CMV seropositivity and reactivation. Skin or GI-infiltrating T cells shared few TRB sequences with blood. Later post-transplant blood repertoires were often dominated by donor CD8+ memory clones.

Busulfan-fludarabine conditioning, marrow transplant, and cyclophosphamide on days +3 and +4 were administered. Clones were read by immunoSEQ multiplex PCR, and TCRdb kept only the in-frame ones, dropping some. The data show about 19,000 clones, about 85% seen once. CDR3 length equals 16 residues. V gave up 3 bases and J gave up 4 bases, with 18 bases separating them. Germline CDR1 is MDHEN and CDR2 is SYDVKM. The genes are TRBV28 and TRBJ1-2; D perhaps matches TRBD1 (5 bases). This specimen was PBMCs, taken after allogeneic stem cell transplant with posttransplant cyclophosphamide. The receptor comes from a female patient aged 40-49 years who received an allogeneic stem cell transplant from a related donor, was CMV-positive, and had no GVHD. Some T cells may be supplied by the graft donor. The CDR3 reads CASSFVGQTGGYGYTF. Written as DNA, the CDR3 is TGTGCCAGCAGTTTCGTCGGGCAGACGGGGGGCTATGGCTACACCTTC.